These 14 T cell receptor beta chains were all obtained from the same sample, sequenced in a study of T cells expressing NK-cell markers. TCRdb reprocessed the 5' RACE reads and stores each CDR3 protein as one record, lacking DNA. The data show under 200,000 distinct CDR3 sequences, and the top ten clones hold roughly 20%. Sequencing was done on a sample of blood T cells: a sorted CD56 or NKG2C T cell subset, CD4+ or CD8+ T cells, or bulk PBMC T cells (not recorded which). The origin of the receptors is a woman aged 18-70 years in good health.

The chain employs TRBV20-1 and TRBJ2-1; absent DNA, TCRdb's TRBD2 call cannot be checked. Per the germline V gene, CDR1 is DFQATT and CDR2 is SNEGSKA (reference sequence). The CDR3 has 19 residues. CDR3 protein: CSARATFLTTSGSFNEQFF.

The V gene is TRBV20-1, the J gene TRBJ2-1. The length of the CDR3 is 14 residues. Germline-derived CDR1 and CDR2 are DFQATT and SNEGSKA (reference sequence). This CDR3 is CSARGEGPYNEQFF.

The V gene is TRBV6-1, the J gene TRBJ2-5; TCRdb calls TRBD1, which cannot be checked without DNA. The germline V gene encodes CDR1 MNHNS and CDR2 SASEGT. The CDR3 loop spans 15 amino acids. The CDR3 is CASSTRGSAQETQYF.

V gene TRBV7-3 combines with J gene TRBJ2-3; no DNA is available, so the TRBD2 call from TCRdb remains unchecked. This CDR3 region has 13 residues. Germline CDR1 and CDR2: SGHTA and FQGTGA. CDR3 loop: CASKRGGTDTQYF.

The J gene is TRBJ2-1, the V gene TRBV11-1; TCRdb returns TRBD2, unconfirmable since there is no DNA. CDR1 is SGHAT and CDR2 is FQDESV in the germline V gene (reference sequence). This CDR3 is 18 amino acids long. CDR3 residues: CASSLDVIVGTYRNEQFF.

The chain joins TRBV11-3 to TRBJ2-2; TCRdb lists TRBD1, though no DNA is available to test this call. The CDR3 is made up of 14 amino acids. Per germline, CDR1 SGHNT and CDR2 YENEEA. This CDR3 reads CASSRGQDTGELFF.

This chain links TRBV5-1 with TRBJ2-7. Germline V gene sequence: CDR1 SGHRS, CDR2 YFSETQ. CDR3 size: 16 residues. CDR3 sequence: CASSLQQNSLLSEQYF.

This rearrangement joins TRBV5-1 to TRBJ2-3; TCRdb's D call of TRBD1 is untestable without DNA. In germline, CDR1 is SGHRS, CDR2 YFSETQ. The CDR3 sequence is 14 residues long. CDR3 region: CASSRPGSTDTQYF.

The rearrangement links TRBV3-1 to TRBJ2-2. CDR3 length equals 14 residues. CDR1 and CDR2 (germline): LGHDT, YNNKEL (reference sequence). The CDR3 reads CASSQTTGARELFF. Full variable domain (outside the CDR3, taken from reference TRBV3-1 and TRBJ2-2): DTAVSQTPKYLVTQMGNDKSIKCEQNLGHDTMYWYKQDSKKFLKIMFSYNNKELIINETVPNRFSPKSPDKAHLNLHINSLELGDSAVYFCASSQTTGARELFFGEGSRLTVL.

This chain joins TRBV20-1 and TRBJ2-5; TCRdb calls TRBD2, which cannot be checked without DNA. This CDR3 contains 14 residues. Germline loops: CDR1 DFQATT, CDR2 SNEGSKA (reference sequence). The CDR3 here is CSANGLAAQETQYF.

The J gene is TRBJ1-5, the V gene TRBV18; TCRdb names TRBD1, which stays unverified in the absence of DNA. CDR1 KGHSH and CDR2 LQKENI come from the germline V gene. CDR3 length equals 14 residues. The CDR3 is CASSQAHSNQPQHF.

V usage is TRBV4-2 and J usage is TRBJ2-3; the D call from TCRdb, TRBD2, cannot be confirmed without DNA. In germline, CDR1 is LGHNA, CDR2 YNFKEQ. The CDR3 is 15 residues long. CDR3 sequence reads: CASSIDGSTPDTQYF.

This chain joins TRBV2 and TRBJ2-2. CDR1 is SNHLY and CDR2 is FYNNEI in the germline V gene. There are 13 residues in the CDR3. The CDR3 sequence: CASSEILGGELFF.

The rearrangement joins TRBV2 to TRBJ2-1. From germline, CDR1 is SNHLY and CDR2 FYNNEI. CDR3 size: 13 residues. CDR3 amino acids: CASSIGRYNEQFF.